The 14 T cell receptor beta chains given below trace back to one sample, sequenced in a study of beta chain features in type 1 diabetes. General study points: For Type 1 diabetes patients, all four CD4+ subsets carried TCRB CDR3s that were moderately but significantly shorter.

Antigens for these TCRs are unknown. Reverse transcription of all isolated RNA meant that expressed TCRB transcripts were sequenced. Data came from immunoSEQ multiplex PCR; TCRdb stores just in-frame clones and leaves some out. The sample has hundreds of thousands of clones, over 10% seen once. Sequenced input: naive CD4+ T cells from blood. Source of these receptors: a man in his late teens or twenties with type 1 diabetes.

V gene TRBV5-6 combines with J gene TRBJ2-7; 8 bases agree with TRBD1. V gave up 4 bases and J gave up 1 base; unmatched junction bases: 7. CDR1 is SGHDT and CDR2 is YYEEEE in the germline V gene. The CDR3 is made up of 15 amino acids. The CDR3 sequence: CASSVDRGWSYEQYF. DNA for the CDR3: TGTGCCAGCAGCGTTGACAGGGGTTGGTCCTACGAGCAGTACTTC. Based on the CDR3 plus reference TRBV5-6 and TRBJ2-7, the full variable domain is DAGVTQSPTHLIKTRGQQVTLRCSPKSGHDTVSWYQQALGQGPQFIFQYYEEEERQRGNFPDRFSGHQFPNYSSELNVNALLLGDSALYLCASSVDRGWSYEQYFGPGTRLTVT.

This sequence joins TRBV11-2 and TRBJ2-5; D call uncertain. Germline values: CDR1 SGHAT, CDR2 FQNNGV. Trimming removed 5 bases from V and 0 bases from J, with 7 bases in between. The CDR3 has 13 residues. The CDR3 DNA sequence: TGTGCCAGCAGCCCGTCGTACCAAGAGACCCAGTACTTC. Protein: CASSPSYQETQYF.

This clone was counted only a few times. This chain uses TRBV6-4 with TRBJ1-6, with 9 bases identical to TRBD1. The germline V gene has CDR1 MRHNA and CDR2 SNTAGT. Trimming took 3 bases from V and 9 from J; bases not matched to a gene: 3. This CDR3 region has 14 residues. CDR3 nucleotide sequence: TGTGCCAGCAGTGAGGGACAGGGCAGTTCACCCCTCCACTTT. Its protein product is CASSEGQGSSPLHF.

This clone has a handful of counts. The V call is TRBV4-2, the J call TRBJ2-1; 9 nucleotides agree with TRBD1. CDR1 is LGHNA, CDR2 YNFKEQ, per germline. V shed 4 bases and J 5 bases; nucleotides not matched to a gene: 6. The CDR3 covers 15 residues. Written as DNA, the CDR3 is TGTGCCAGCAGCCGGCCCGGGACAGGGAACAATGAGCAGTTCTTC. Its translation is CASSRPGTGNNEQFF.

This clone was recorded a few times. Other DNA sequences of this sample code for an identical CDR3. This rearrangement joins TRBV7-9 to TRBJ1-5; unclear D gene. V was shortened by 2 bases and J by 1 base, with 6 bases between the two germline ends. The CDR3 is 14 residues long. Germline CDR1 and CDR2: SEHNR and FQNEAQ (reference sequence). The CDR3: CASSLRDSNQPQHF. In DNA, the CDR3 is TGTGCCAGCAGCTTAAGAGACAGCAATCAGCCCCAGCATTTT. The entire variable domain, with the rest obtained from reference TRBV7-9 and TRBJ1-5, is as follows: DTGVSQNPRHKITKRGQNVTFRCDPISEHNRLYWYRQTLGQGPEFLTYFQNEAQLEKSRLLSDRFSAERPKGSFSTLEIQRTEQGDSAMYLCASSLRDSNQPQHFGDGTRLSIL.

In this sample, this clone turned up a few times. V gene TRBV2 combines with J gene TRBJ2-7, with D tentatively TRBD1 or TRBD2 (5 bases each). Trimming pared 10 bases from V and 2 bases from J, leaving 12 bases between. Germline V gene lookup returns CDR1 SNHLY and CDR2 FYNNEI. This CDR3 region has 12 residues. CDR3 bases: TGTGCCACCGGGACGGACCCCTACGAGCAGTACTTC. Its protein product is CATGTDPYEQYF.

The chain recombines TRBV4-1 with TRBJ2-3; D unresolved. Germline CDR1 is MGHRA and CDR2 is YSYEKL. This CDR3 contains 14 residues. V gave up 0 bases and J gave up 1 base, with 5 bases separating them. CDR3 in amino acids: CASSQDGGTDTQYF. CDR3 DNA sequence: TGCGCCAGCAGCCAAGATGGGGGCACAGATACGCAGTATTTT.

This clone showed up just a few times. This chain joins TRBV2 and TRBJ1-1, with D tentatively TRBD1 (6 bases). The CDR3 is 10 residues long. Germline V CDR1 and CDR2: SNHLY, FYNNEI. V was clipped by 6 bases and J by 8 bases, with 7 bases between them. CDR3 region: CASRRGEAFF. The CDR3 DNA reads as TGTGCCAGCAGGAGGGGGGAAGCTTTCTTT.

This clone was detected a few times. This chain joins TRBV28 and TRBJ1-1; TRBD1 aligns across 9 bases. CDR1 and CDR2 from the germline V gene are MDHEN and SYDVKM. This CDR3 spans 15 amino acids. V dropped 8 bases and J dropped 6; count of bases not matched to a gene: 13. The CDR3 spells CASRPVGQGRPEAFF. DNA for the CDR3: TGTGCCAGCCGGCCGGTGGGACAGGGAAGGCCTGAAGCTTTCTTT.

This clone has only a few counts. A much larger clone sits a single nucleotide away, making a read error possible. This CDR3 reads CASSVQETQYF. The CDR3 DNA reads as TGTGCCAGCAGCGTCCAAGAGACCCAGTACTTC. This rearrangement joins TRBV11-2 to TRBJ2-5; no clear D. There are 11 residues in the CDR3. Trimming took off 5 bases at V and 1 base at J, with 2 bases between the two ends. The germline V gene encodes CDR1 SGHAT and CDR2 FQNNGV.

This CDR3 is CASSFSGQSWGYGYTF. CDR3 nucleotide sequence: TGTGCCAGCAGCTTCAGTGGACAATCTTGGGGCTATGGCTACACCTTC. V and J are TRBV7-8 and TRBJ1-2, with D maybe TRBD1 (5 bases). V was clipped by 3 bases and J by 4 bases, with 18 bases between them. Looked up from germline, CDR1 is SGHVS and CDR2 is FQNEAQ. The CDR3 has 16 amino acids.

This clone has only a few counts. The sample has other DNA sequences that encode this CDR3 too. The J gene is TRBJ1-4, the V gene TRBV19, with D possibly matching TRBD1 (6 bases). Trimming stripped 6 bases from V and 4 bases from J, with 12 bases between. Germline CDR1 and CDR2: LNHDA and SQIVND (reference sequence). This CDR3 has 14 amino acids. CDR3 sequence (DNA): TGTGCCAGTAGCCCCCCCAGGGGTAATGAAAAACTGTTTTTT. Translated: CASSPPRGNEKLFF.

The CDR3 loop is CASSLAGFAEAFF. In DNA form, the CDR3 reads TGTGCCAGCAGTCTGGCTGGTTTCGCTGAAGCTTTCTTT. The chain has TRBV5-6 and TRBJ1-1, with no clear D. Germline lookup yields CDR1 SGHDT and CDR2 YYEEEE. V lost 5 bases and J 6 bases, leaving 14 bases between the germline ends. The CDR3 extends over 13 amino acids.

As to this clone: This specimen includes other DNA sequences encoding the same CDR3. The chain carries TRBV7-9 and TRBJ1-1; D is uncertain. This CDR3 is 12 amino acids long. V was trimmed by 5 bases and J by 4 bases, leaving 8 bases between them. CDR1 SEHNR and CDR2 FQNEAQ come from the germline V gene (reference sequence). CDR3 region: CASSPPGTEAFF. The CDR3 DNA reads TGTGCCAGCAGCCCGCCTGGCACTGAAGCTTTCTTT.